The 29 T cell receptor beta chains below come from one sample, sequenced in a study of blood T cell repertoires in COVID-19. The table came from immunoSEQ multiplex PCR; TCRdb's copy has only in-frame clones and leaves some out. The sample lists around 70,000 clones, around four fifths occurring once. What was sequenced was peripheral blood. The receptor set was obtained from a human donor in a cohort sampled during active COVID-19.

The chain uses TRBV5-1 and TRBJ2-1; maybe TRBD2 (6 bases). The CDR3 loop spans 16 amino acids. Trimming removed 1 base at V and 4 bases at J, with 15 bases between. Germline V gives CDR1 SGHRS, CDR2 YFSETQ. The CDR3: CASSLSRAEGYNEQFF. For the CDR3, the DNA is TGCGCCAGCAGCTTGTCTCGGGCGGAGGGGTACAATGAGCAGTTCTTC.

The V call is TRBV15, the J call TRBJ2-6, with 9 bases lining up with TRBD1. The trim removed 9 bases at V and 1 base at J, leaving 10 bases unmatched. Looked up from germline, CDR1 is LNHNV and CDR2 is YYDKDF (reference sequence). The CDR3 covers 17 residues. The CDR3 DNA reads TGTGCCACGTCCGGGACAGGGATCTCATCTGGGGCCAACGTCCTGACTTTC. This codes for CATSGTGISSGANVLTF.

Written as DNA, the CDR3 is TGTGCCAGCAGTTCCGGTGCCACCCAGAACACTGAAGCTTTCTTT. Translating it yields CASSSGATQNTEAFF. The gene calls are TRBV11-1 and TRBJ1-1; no firm D call. The CDR3 spans 15 residues. V lost 6 bases, J lost 1 base, and 15 bases lay in between. Germline V gene sequence: CDR1 SGHAT, CDR2 FQDESV (reference sequence).

The table lists this clone with a few counts. The chain links TRBV5-8 to TRBJ2-3; TRBD1 might be the D (6 bases). There are 14 residues in the CDR3. V lost 4 bases and J lost 2, with 11 bases in between. Germline lookup yields CDR1 SGHTS and CDR2 YDEGEE. The CDR3 is CASSKTGLTDTQYF. CDR3 nucleotides: TGTGCCAGCAGCAAAACAGGGCTCACAGATACGCAGTATTTT.

The gene calls are TRBV19 and TRBJ1-1; 7 bases fit TRBD1. The CDR3 runs to 13 residues. With 9 bases clipped from V and 0 bases from J, the junction kept 4 bases outside the gene matches. The germline V gene encodes CDR1 LNHDA and CDR2 SQIVND (reference sequence). The CDR3 region is CARRQGMNTEAFF. The DNA of the CDR3 is TGTGCCAGGAGACAGGGAATGAACACTGAAGCTTTCTTT.

The chain links TRBV4-3 to TRBJ1-1; tentative D call: TRBD1 (6 bases). Looked up from germline, CDR1 is LGHNA and CDR2 is YSLEER. The CDR3 is 15 amino acids. V lost 1 base and J lost 0, with 9 bases in between. The CDR3 is CASSQGRGLNTEAFF. The CDR3, as DNA: TGCGCCAGCAGCCAAGGCAGGGGATTGAACACTGAAGCTTTCTTT.

V and J are TRBV28 and TRBJ2-7, with TRBD2 identical over 9 bases. Trimming took 4 bases from V and 5 from J; bases not matched to a gene: 9. CDR1 and CDR2 (germline): MDHEN, SYDVKM. This CDR3 is built from 15 residues. CDR3 in amino acids: CASSSAGTSFHEQYF. For the CDR3, the DNA is TGTGCCAGCAGTTCGGCGGGGACTAGCTTTCACGAGCAGTACTTC.

This clone was seen a few times. The chain combines TRBV9 with TRBJ2-7, with 9 bases aligning to TRBD1. Germline CDR1 reads SGDLS; CDR2 reads YYNGEE. V was pared by 4 bases and J by 1 base, with 9 bases of the junction left unmatched. The CDR3 has 16 residues. The CDR3, as DNA: TGTGCCAGCAGCCCCCCCGGCGGGACAGGGTCCTACGAGCAGTACTTC. Protein sequence: CASSPPGGTGSYEQYF.

V is TRBV11-1 and J is TRBJ2-7, with D possibly being TRBD2 (6 bases). Germline CDR1 reads SGHAT; CDR2 reads FQDESV (reference sequence). The ends were cut back, 5 bases at V and 6 bases at J, with 14 bases in the middle. The CDR3 runs to 13 residues. The CDR3 DNA follows: TGTGCCAGCAGCCCGTCCGGCGGGACCGAGCAGTACTTC. Translated, it gives CASSPSGGTEQYF.

With regard to this clone: Other nucleotide sequences from this sample produce the same CDR3. The rearrangement uses TRBV6-5 and TRBJ1-5; D perhaps matches TRBD1 (5 bases). Germline assignment: CDR1 MNHEY and CDR2 SVGAGI. V lost 8 bases to trimming and J lost 0 bases, with 11 bases between them. The CDR3 has 14 residues. The CDR3 loop reads CASRQMNSNQPQHF. The CDR3 DNA follows: TGTGCCAGCCGACAGATGAATAGCAATCAGCCCCAGCATTTT.

V and J are TRBV7-2 and TRBJ1-2, with 7 bases matching TRBD1. Per germline, CDR1 SGHTA and CDR2 FQGNSA. V was pared by 7 bases and J by 7 bases, with 15 bases of the junction left unmatched. The CDR3 is 15 residues long. CDR3: CASNSAAGGSVGYTF. In DNA form, the CDR3 reads TGTGCCAGCAATTCAGCAGCAGGGGGATCCGTTGGCTACACCTTC.

The chain has TRBV3-1 (or the pseudogene TRBV3-2) and TRBJ1-4; weak D call: TRBD1 (5 bases). CDR1 is LGHDT, CDR2 YNNKEL, per germline (reference sequence). V shed 0 bases and J shed 0 bases, with 8 bases lying between them. CDR3 length equals 16 residues. In DNA, the CDR3 is TGTGCCAGCAGCCAAGATTTACAGGCAACTAATGAAAAACTGTTTTTT. Its translation is CASSQDLQATNEKLFF.

J is TRBJ1-3 and V is TRBV13, with 7 bases matching TRBD1. CDR1 and CDR2 (germline): PRHDT, FYEKMQ (reference sequence). The V and J ends lost 6 bases and 0 bases, in that order; junction bases with no gene match: 2. The CDR3 is 14 residues long. The CDR3: CASRGQSSGNTIYF. The CDR3 nucleotides are TGTGCCAGCAGGGGACAGAGCTCTGGAAACACCATATATTTT. Supplemented by reference TRBV13 and TRBJ1-3, the full variable domain reads AAGVIQSPRHLIKEKRETATLKCYPIPRHDTVYWYQQGPGQDPQFLISFYEKMQSDKGSIPDRFSAQQFSDYHSELNMSSLELGDSALYFCASRGQSSGNTIYFGEGSWLTVV.

The V and J genes are TRBV6-2 or TRBV6-3 and TRBJ2-5; D may be TRBD2 (7 bases). Germline V CDR1 and CDR2: MNHEY, SVGEGT. The CDR3 loop spans 17 amino acids. V shed 6 bases and J shed 6 bases, with 26 bases lying between them. The CDR3 DNA follows: TGTGCCAGCAGCCCAGGGGTTCAGGCGGGAGACACGAAGACCCAGTACTTC. Its translation is CASSPGVQAGDTKTQYF.

The chain recombines TRBV28 with TRBJ1-2; D is possibly TRBD1 (5 bases). V gave up 6 bases and J gave up 4 bases, with 12 bases separating them. CDR1 is MDHEN, CDR2 SYDVKM, per germline. This CDR3 is 13 amino acids long. The DNA of the CDR3 is TGTGCCAGCAGCCAGGAGGGGATCTATGGCTACACCTTC. Encoded protein: CASSQEGIYGYTF.

This chain connects TRBV7-2 to TRBJ1-3, with D hard to call. V was clipped by 1 base and J by 3 bases, with 4 bases between them. The CDR3 totals 13 residues. The germline V gene encodes CDR1 SGHTA and CDR2 FQGNSA. Here the CDR3 reads CASSLVRGNTIYF. The CDR3 DNA is TGTGCCAGCAGCTTAGTGCGTGGAAACACCATATATTTT.

Comment on this clone: The same CDR3 is also encoded by other DNA sequences in this sample. The V and J genes are TRBV2 and TRBJ2-7; TRBD1 matches at 7 bases. Trimming took 6 bases from V and 4 from J; bases not matched to a gene: 3. CDR3 length: 12 residues. The germline V gene has CDR1 SNHLY and CDR2 FYNNEI. CDR3 in DNA: TGTGCCAGCAGCACACAGGGGTACGAGCAGTACTTC. Residues: CASSTQGYEQYF.

V and J are TRBV3-1 (or the pseudogene TRBV3-2) and TRBJ2-3; 7 positions match TRBD1. From germline, CDR1 is LGHDT and CDR2 YNNKEL (reference sequence). The CDR3 contains 16 residues. V lost 4 bases, J lost 4 bases, and 11 bases stayed unmatched. CDR3 amino acids: CASSPADRAWADTQYF. The CDR3 DNA sequence: TGTGCCAGCAGCCCAGCAGACAGGGCCTGGGCAGATACGCAGTATTTT.

The chain joins TRBV14 to TRBJ2-3; 7 positions match TRBD2. CDR1 and CDR2 (germline): SGHDN, FVKESK. The CDR3 is 16 residues long. The trim removed 5 bases at V and 3 bases at J, leaving 11 bases unmatched. CDR3 sequence (DNA): TGTGCCAGCAGCTCCAACAGAATTAGCGGGACAGATACGCAGTATTTT. This encodes CASSSNRISGTDTQYF.

This clone was observed at least ten times. The chain has TRBV15 and TRBJ2-1; possibly TRBD2 for D (5 bases). The CDR3 is made up of 13 amino acids. V lost 4 bases to trimming and J lost 8 bases, with 12 bases between them. Germline V lookup: CDR1 LNHNV, CDR2 YYDKDF (reference sequence). CDR3 residues: CATSTTRYYEQFF. CDR3 DNA: TGTGCCACCAGCACAACTAGATATTATGAGCAGTTCTTC. Combining the CDR3 with reference TRBV15 and TRBJ2-1 gives the whole variable domain DAMVIQNPRYQVTQFGKPVTLSCSQTLNHNVMYWYQQKSSQAPKLLFHYYDKDFNNEADTPDNFQSRRPNTSFCFLDIRSPGLGDTAMYLCATSTTRYYEQFFGPGTRLTVL.

The chain uses TRBV20-1 and TRBJ1-1; D ambiguous. V lost 3 bases and J 4 bases, leaving 6 bases between the germline ends. Germline V lookup: CDR1 DFQATT, CDR2 SNEGSKA (reference sequence). CDR3 length: 11 residues. The CDR3 loop is CSASYSTEAFF. For the CDR3, the DNA is TGCAGTGCTAGTTATTCCACTGAAGCTTTCTTT.

The J gene is TRBJ1-2, the V gene TRBV5-5, with no clear D. This CDR3 comprises 14 residues. CDR1 and CDR2 from the germline V gene are SGHKS and YYEKEE (reference sequence). V gave up 3 bases and J gave up 8 bases, with 17 bases separating them. CDR3 sequence: CASSSPTYLEGYTF. The CDR3 DNA reads as TGTGCCAGCAGCTCACCGACCTACCTGGAGGGCTACACCTTC.

This rearrangement joins TRBV5-5 to TRBJ2-7, with a possible D match to TRBD2 (7 bases). With 2 bases removed from V and 1 base from J, the gap between germline ends came to 10 bases. CDR3 length: 14 amino acids. The V gene's germline CDR1 is SGHKS and CDR2 YYEKEE (reference sequence). The CDR3 loop is CASSLRGGSYEQYF. The CDR3 nucleotides read TGTGCCAGCAGCTTAAGGGGGGGTTCCTACGAGCAGTACTTC.

J is TRBJ1-1 and V is TRBV6-5; D unclear. The germline gives CDR1 MNHEY, CDR2 SVGAGI. V lost 6 bases and J lost 2, with 10 bases in between. The CDR3 contains 13 residues. In DNA form, the CDR3 reads TGTGCCAGCAGCTCGACTCAAAACACTGAAGCTTTCTTT. Amino acids: CASSSTQNTEAFF.

The V and J genes are TRBV30 and TRBJ1-3, with 7 nucleotides matching TRBD1. V shed 5 bases and J 0 bases; nucleotides not matched to a gene: 4. The CDR3 length is 14 residues. CDR1 and CDR2 from the germline V gene are GTSNPN and SVGIG (reference sequence). CDR3 sequence reads: CAWGDSRSGNTIYF. The CDR3 DNA reads as TGTGCCTGGGGGGACAGCCGCTCTGGAAACACCATATATTTT.

This chain connects TRBV7-8 to TRBJ1-2; 7 bases agree with TRBD1. V was pared by 5 bases and J by 2 bases, with 5 bases of the junction left unmatched. Germline CDR1 and CDR2: SGHVS and FQNEAQ. The CDR3 contains 14 residues. The CDR3 DNA reads as TGTGCCAGCAGCCGAGGGACAGCCAACTATGGCTACACCTTC. It is translated as CASSRGTANYGYTF.

Only one count was recorded for this clone. This rearrangement joins TRBV7-9 to TRBJ1-5, with TRBD1 matching 9 bases. The length of the CDR3 is 19 residues. The germline V gene encodes CDR1 SEHNR and CDR2 FQNEAQ (reference sequence). The V gene end was trimmed by 0 bases and the J gene end by 0 bases; junction bases not matched to a gene: 9. CDR3 in DNA: TGTGCCAGCAGCTTAGCGGTCACAGGGGGCTTGTCTAGCAATCAGCCCCAGCATTTT. Amino acid sequence: CASSLAVTGGLSSNQPQHF.

The chain couples TRBV5-1 to TRBJ2-1; TRBD2 matches at 14 bases. This CDR3 has 17 residues. Germline-derived CDR1 and CDR2 are SGHRS and YFSETQ. V was clipped by 4 bases and J by 4 bases; unmatched bases: 7. The CDR3 nucleotides read TGCGCCAGCAGCCCCGGGACTAGCGGGAGCTTTTACAATGAGCAGTTCTTC. Its protein product is CASSPGTSGSFYNEQFF.

This clone occurred once. The rearrangement joins TRBV28 to TRBJ2-6, with D unclear. Germline CDR1 MDHEN, CDR2 SYDVKM. V was clipped by 1 base and J by 0 bases, with 10 bases between them. This CDR3 contains 17 residues. In nucleotides, the CDR3 is TGTGCCAGCAGTTTATCTCCGCGAAGCTCTGGGGCCAACGTCCTGACTTTC. Protein product: CASSLSPRSSGANVLTF.